The 31 T cell receptor beta chains below were found in one sample sequenced in a study of blood T cell repertoires in COVID-19. Sequencing used immunoSEQ multiplex PCR; TCRdb keeps in-frame clones, though not all of them. The sample carries about 150,000 clones, roughly nine tenths recorded once. Input material: peripheral blood. These receptor sequences come from a man aged 50 or older with acute or convalescent COVID-19.

Only one count was recorded for this clone. The chain joins TRBV5-1 to TRBJ2-7; 8 bases align to TRBD2. The CDR3 is made up of 13 amino acids. Trimming took 0 bases from V and 4 from J; bases not matched to a gene: 0. Germline V CDR1 and CDR2: SGHRS, YFSETQ. CDR3 bases: TGCGCCAGCAGCTTGGTAGCGGGGTACGAGCAGTACGTC. Translating it yields CASSLVAGYEQYV.

This sequence joins TRBV3-1 (or the pseudogene TRBV3-2) and TRBJ1-2; 7 positions agree with TRBD1. V gave up 6 bases and J gave up 6 bases; unmatched junction bases: 7. Germline V gene data show CDR1 as LGHDT and CDR2 as YNNKEL (reference sequence). This CDR3 comprises 13 residues. The CDR3 is CASRPGGQNGYTF. CDR3 nucleotide sequence: TGTGCCAGCAGACCAGGGGGACAAAATGGCTACACCTTC.

V usage is TRBV19 and J usage is TRBJ2-1; possibly TRBD2 for D (5 bases). The length of the CDR3 is 15 residues. V dropped 8 bases and J dropped 9 bases, with 23 bases sitting between them. Germline-derived CDR1 and CDR2 are LNHDA and SQIVND (reference sequence). CDR3 DNA sequence: TGTGCCAGTCCCCCCGATGTTGGCGGGCCGAGTGAGCAGTTCTTC. Protein: CASPPDVGGPSEQFF.

This sequence joins TRBV4-3 and TRBJ2-1; TRBD1 aligns across 7 bases. Germline V gives CDR1 LGHNA, CDR2 YSLEER. The CDR3 is 15 residues long. Unmatched junction bases numbered 3, after V lost 0 bases and J lost 4 bases. CDR3 loop: CASSQEGTEYNEQFF. DNA of the CDR3: TGCGCCAGCAGCCAAGAAGGGACAGAATACAATGAGCAGTTCTTC.

The gene calls are TRBV9 and TRBJ2-3; D unclear. The CDR3 covers 16 residues. The germline gives CDR1 SGDLS, CDR2 YYNGEE. Trimming cost V 4 bases and J 0 bases, with 15 bases left between them. The CDR3 DNA sequence: TGTGCCAGCAGCCCTCCGACTCTACTTAGCACAGATACGCAGTATTTT. Protein: CASSPPTLLSTDTQYF.

The rearrangement joins TRBV6-6 to TRBJ2-3; D unresolved. The CDR3 loop spans 12 amino acids. Germline values: CDR1 MNHNY, CDR2 SVGAGI (reference sequence). The V gene lost 4 bases and the J gene lost 10 bases, with 12 bases spanning the gap. CDR3 nucleotide sequence: TGTGCCAGCAGTTCCTTCCCTGGCCCGCAGTATTTT. It codes for CASSSFPGPQYF.

The V gene is TRBV7-9, the J gene TRBJ1-4; D is unclear. In germline, CDR1 is SEHNR, CDR2 FQNEAQ (reference sequence). V was cut by 2 bases and J by 0 bases, with 4 bases left in between. The CDR3 has 14 amino acids. CDR3 residues: CASSLSATNEKLFF. The CDR3 nucleotides are TGTGCCAGCAGCTTATCCGCAACTAATGAAAAACTGTTTTTT.

V usage is TRBV10-3 and J usage is TRBJ1-1; 10 bases agree with TRBD1. Unmatched junction bases numbered 12, after V lost 10 bases and J lost 4 bases. Germline CDR1 is ENHRY and CDR2 is SYGVKD. The CDR3 spans 15 residues. DNA for the CDR3: TGTGCCACTTCCGGGACAGGGGCTTTTACCACTGAAGCTTTCTTT. Encoded protein: CATSGTGAFTTEAFF.

This chain uses TRBV30 with TRBJ1-2; the match to TRBD1 covers 12 bases. J gave up 7 bases and V 3 bases, and 6 bases lay outside the gene matches. CDR3 length: 14 residues. Germline V lookup: CDR1 GTSNPN, CDR2 SVGIG (reference sequence). Here the CDR3 reads CAWSPGQGAFGYTF. CDR3 DNA: TGTGCCTGGAGCCCGGGACAGGGGGCGTTTGGCTACACCTTC.

The chain is built from TRBV4-3 and TRBJ1-2; unclear D gene. This CDR3 is 15 amino acids long. Trimming shortened V by 6 bases and J by 2 bases, and 16 bases separated the two germline ends. Germline CDR1 is LGHNA and CDR2 is YSLEER. CDR3 sequence reads: CASSPSHGLNYGYTF. The DNA for the CDR3 is TGCGCCAGCAGTCCAAGTCACGGGTTAAACTATGGCTACACCTTC.

The chain uses TRBV29-1 and TRBJ2-5; weak D call: TRBD1 (5 bases). Germline values: CDR1 SQVTM, CDR2 ANQGSEA. V lost 2 bases and J lost 1, with 8 bases in between. The CDR3 runs 13 residues. Here the CDR3 DNA reads TGCAGCGTTGAAAGGGGATCCCAAGAGACCCAGTACTTC. Translated: CSVERGSQETQYF.

The rearrangement links TRBV7-3 to TRBJ1-4; tentative D call: TRBD1 (5 bases). The germline gives CDR1 SGHTA, CDR2 FQGTGA. Trimming took off 2 bases at V and 8 bases at J, with 9 bases between the two ends. The CDR3 consists of 13 residues. The CDR3 DNA reads TGTGCCAGCAGCTTAGGGCCAGGGGAAAAACTGTTTTTT. Translated, it gives CASSLGPGEKLFF. Complete variable domain (other parts from reference TRBV7-3 and TRBJ1-4): GAGVSQTPSNKVTEKGKYVELRCDPISGHTALYWYRQSLGQGPEFLIYFQGTGAADDSGLPNDRFFAVRPEGSVSTLKIQRTERGDSAVYLCASSLGPGEKLFFGSGTQLSVL.

The chain is built from TRBV5-1 and TRBJ2-4; D remains unclear. CDR1 is SGHRS, CDR2 YFSETQ, per germline. With 3 bases removed from V and 0 bases from J, the gap between germline ends came to 10 bases. This CDR3 contains 15 residues. The CDR3 region is CASSSAPLAKNIQYF. Written as DNA, the CDR3 is TGCGCCAGCAGCTCTGCCCCACTAGCCAAAAACATTCAGTACTTC.

V and J are TRBV6-2 or TRBV6-3 and TRBJ2-1; a possible D gene is TRBD2 (5 bases). The germline gives CDR1 MNHEY, CDR2 SVGEGT. This CDR3 comprises 15 residues. V was cut by 2 bases and J by 8 bases, with 16 bases left in between. The chain's CDR3 is CASSYPRTPVDEQFF. CDR3 nucleotide sequence: TGTGCCAGCAGTTACCCCCGGACTCCGGTCGATGAGCAGTTCTTC.

CDR3 sequence reads: CASMGRLYGYTF. CDR3 DNA: TGTGCCAGCATGGGCAGGCTCTATGGCTACACCTTC. The J gene is TRBJ1-2, the V gene TRBV27; D gene uncertain. Germline V gene data show CDR1 as MNHEY and CDR2 as SMNVEV (reference sequence). This CDR3 has 12 residues. Trimming took off 7 bases at V and 4 bases at J, with 10 bases between the two ends.

The chain links TRBV4-3 to TRBJ1-3; no definite D call. Germline V gene sequence: CDR1 LGHNA, CDR2 YSLEER. CDR3 length: 16 amino acids. V lost 0 bases and J lost 3, with 12 bases in between. CDR3 nucleotides: TGCGCCAGCAGCCAAGATTTTCAAGGCGGTGGAAACACCATATATTTT. Translating it yields CASSQDFQGGGNTIYF.

The chain carries TRBV11-2 and TRBJ2-1, with 8 bases aligning to TRBD1. The CDR3 sequence is 15 residues long. Unmatched junction bases numbered 7, after V lost 3 bases and J lost 6 bases. CDR1 and CDR2 (germline): SGHAT, FQNNGV. CDR3 DNA: TGTGCCAGCAGCTTGGTGGCAGGGGGCCTCAATGAGCAGTTCTTC. Its translation: CASSLVAGGLNEQFF.

The rearrangement joins TRBV5-1 to TRBJ2-7; 10 nucleotides match TRBD1. The CDR3 runs to 15 residues. V was clipped by 5 bases and J by 1 base; unmatched bases: 6. Germline CDR1 reads SGHRS; CDR2 reads YFSETQ. CDR3: CASSSPGQGSYEQYV. The CDR3 DNA reads TGCGCCAGCAGTTCTCCGGGACAGGGGTCCTACGAGCAGTACGTC.

This clone is a singleton in its sample. The CDR3 DNA reads TGTGCCAGCAGTGGACAGGGTTTGGGTACGCAGTATTTT. It translates to CASSGQGLGTQYF. This rearrangement joins TRBV2 to TRBJ2-3, with TRBD1 matching 7 bases. The CDR3 covers 13 residues. CDR1 is SNHLY, CDR2 FYNNEI, per germline. J gave up 8 bases and V 4 bases, and 6 bases lay outside the gene matches.

The chain recombines TRBV10-3 with TRBJ1-1; D not certain. Germline lookup yields CDR1 ENHRY and CDR2 SYGVKD. The germline V and J ends were trimmed by 2 bases and 3 bases, with 7 bases remaining between them. This CDR3 has 13 amino acids. CDR3 sequence: CAISEAGYTEAFF. The CDR3 DNA reads as TGTGCCATCAGTGAGGCGGGGTACACTGAAGCTTTCTTT.

The rearrangement joins TRBV7-9 to TRBJ1-5, with D perhaps matching TRBD1 (5 bases). The ends were cut back, 1 base at V and 11 bases at J, with 9 bases in the middle. The CDR3 has 12 amino acids. Looked up from germline, CDR1 is SEHNR and CDR2 is FQNEAQ (reference sequence). CDR3 amino acids: CASSLGREAQHF. The CDR3 DNA sequence: TGTGCCAGCAGCTTAGGCAGGGAGGCCCAGCATTTT.

V is TRBV6-5 and J is TRBJ1-5, with TRBD1 matching 8 bases. Germline trimming cut 2 bases from V and 4 bases from J; bases unmatched to any gene: 1. Germline V gene data show CDR1 as MNHEY and CDR2 as SVGAGI. This CDR3 contains 14 residues. The CDR3 is CASSYRDRNQPQHF. CDR3 DNA: TGTGCCAGCAGTTACCGGGACAGGAATCAGCCCCAGCATTTT.

The chain combines TRBV5-6 with TRBJ2-3; 8 bases align to TRBD1. Germline-derived CDR1 and CDR2 are SGHDT and YYEEEE. Losses at the gene ends were 4 bases for V and 3 bases for J; bases not matched to a gene: 7. CDR3 length equals 15 residues. DNA of the CDR3: TGTGCCAGCAGCGCAACGGACAGGGTAACAGATACGCAGTATTTT. Protein sequence: CASSATDRVTDTQYF.

The chain is built from TRBV7-2 and TRBJ2-3, with TRBD1 matching 12 bases. The V and J ends lost 8 bases and 6 bases, in that order; junction bases with no gene match: 18. The CDR3 covers 18 residues. Germline CDR1 SGHTA, CDR2 FQGNSA. The CDR3 DNA reads TGTGCCAGCGCATGTCCCGAAGGGGGACAGGGGGCTGCTGATACGCAGTATTTT. Translated, it gives CASACPEGGQGAADTQYF.

The rearrangement joins TRBV11-2 to TRBJ1-6; 11 positions match TRBD1. Unmatched junction bases numbered 5, after V lost 5 bases and J lost 5 bases. The length of the CDR3 is 16 residues. Germline V gene data show CDR1 as SGHAT and CDR2 as FQNNGV. For the CDR3, the DNA is TGTGCCAGCAGCCCCCGGACAGGGGGCGATAATTCACCCCTCCACTTT. Amino acids: CASSPRTGGDNSPLHF.

This clone was detected a few times. V usage is TRBV19 and J usage is TRBJ2-5; 11 bases match TRBD2. Trimming took 2 bases from V and 4 from J; bases not matched to a gene: 3. From germline, CDR1 is LNHDA and CDR2 SQIVND (reference sequence). The CDR3 extends over 15 amino acids. In DNA form, the CDR3 reads TGTGCCAGTAGTATACTAACTAGCGGGGGAGAGACCCAGTACTTC. Amino acids: CASSILTSGGETQYF.

This clone was detected only once. J is TRBJ1-1 and V is TRBV12-5; 7 bases are shared with TRBD1. Germline assignment: CDR1 LGHNT and CDR2 FRNRAP. The junction had 12 bases not matched to a gene; V was cut back by 8 bases and J by 9 bases. The CDR3 has 13 residues. Here the CDR3 reads CASPIILGGQAFF. CDR3 sequence (DNA): TGTGCTAGTCCTATAATCTTAGGGGGCCAAGCTTTCTTT.

The rearrangement joins TRBV27 to TRBJ2-3; D perhaps matches TRBD1 (5 bases). Germline V gives CDR1 MNHEY, CDR2 SMNVEV (reference sequence). There are 15 residues in the CDR3. V was shortened by 3 bases and J by 2 bases, with 12 bases between the two germline ends. CDR3 coding DNA: TGTGCCAGCAGTTTTTCTCAAGGGGTCACAGATACGCAGTATTTT. Translating it yields CASSFSQGVTDTQYF.

J is TRBJ1-1 and V is TRBV7-2; D ambiguous. Germline CDR1 SGHTA, CDR2 FQGNSA. Trimming removed 1 base from V and 4 bases from J, with 7 bases in between. The CDR3 has 13 residues. CDR3 region: CASSLEEGTEAFF. The CDR3 nucleotides read TGTGCCAGCAGCTTAGAGGAGGGCACTGAAGCTTTCTTT.

This rearrangement joins TRBV7-9 to TRBJ1-2; D perhaps matches TRBD1 (6 bases). V lost 5 bases, J lost 1 base, and 14 bases lay in between. CDR1 and CDR2 (germline): SEHNR, FQNEAQ (reference sequence). This CDR3 is 15 amino acids long. CDR3 DNA sequence: TGTGCCAGCAGCCGAGGGCAGGGGATTAACTATGGCTACACCTTC. Protein product: CASSRGQGINYGYTF.

The V and J genes are TRBV5-4 and TRBJ2-2, with TRBD1 matching over 7 bases. The germline V gene encodes CDR1 SGHNT and CDR2 YYREEE (reference sequence). The J segment lost 4 bases and the V segment lost 4 bases, leaving 7 bases of the junction unmatched. The CDR3 length is 15 residues. The CDR3 DNA reads TGTGCCAGCAGCCAACGGACAGGCCTCACCGGGGAGCTGTTTTTT. Residues: CASSQRTGLTGELFF.